This is a list of T cell receptor beta chains from one sample in a study of blood T cell repertoires in COVID-19. Measured with immunoSEQ multiplex PCR; TCRdb has only the in-frame clones, and not every one. The profile shows nearly 25,000 clones, 92% of them singletons. Sequenced sample: peripheral blood. The receptors derive from a man in his 70s with active COVID-19. Both conserved end residues are part of each CDR3. Fields, in order: V gene, D gene, J gene, clone size, CDR3 DNA, CDR3 protein. A D gene is named only where the DNA matches it firmly. The size entry is marked missing in some rows and otherwise reads once, few, many or a size class.

TRBV6-5	TRBD1	TRBJ2-7	-	TGTGCCAGCGCACGTCTCGGGACAGACTACGAGCAGTACTTC	CASARLGTDYEQYF
TRBV4-3	-	TRBJ2-3	-	TGCGCCAGCAGCCAGGACAGTGATACGCAGTATTTT	CASSQDSDTQYF
TRBV3-1/TRBV3-2	TRBD1	TRBJ1-2	-	TGTGCCAGCAGCCAAGGCCCGGGACAGCCCAACTATGGCTACACCTTC	CASSQGPGQPNYGYTF
TRBV4-3	TRBD1	TRBJ2-2	once	TGCGCCAGCAGCCAAGAAGCGAGGGGGCTCACCGGGGAGCTGTTTTTT	CASSQEARGLTGELFF
TRBV6-5	-	TRBJ1-3	-	TGTGCCAGCAGCTCTGACAGATACTCTGGAAACACCATATATTTT	CASSSDRYSGNTIYF
TRBV19	TRBD2	TRBJ2-3	once	TGTGCCAGTAGCGGGAGGGTTGGGCCCGGGGGCACAGATACGCAGTATTTT	CASSGRVGPGGTDTQYF
TRBV7-2	TRBD2	TRBJ2-5	-	TGTGCCAGCAGGGCGGGGGGGCCTCGAGAGACCCAGTACTTC	CASRAGGPRETQYF
TRBV28	TRBD1	TRBJ2-7	once	TGTGCCAGCAGAAATTCAAGGGGGCGGGAGCAGTACTTC	CASRNSRGREQYF
TRBV4-2	-	TRBJ1-5	once	TGTGCCAGCAGCCGCTTCAGGGATAGCAATCAGCCCCAGCATTTT	CASSRFRDSNQPQHF
TRBV6-5	TRBD1	TRBJ2-2	-	TGTGCCAGCAGCTCCCCAACGGACAGGGCCGGGGAGCTGTTTTTT	CASSSPTDRAGELFF
TRBV9	-	TRBJ1-1	-	TGTGCCAGCAGCGGGACAGTAACGAACACTGAAGCTTTCTTT	CASSGTVTNTEAFF
TRBV19	TRBD1	TRBJ1-6	-	TGTGCCAGTAGTTTGGGGGGACAGGGACGGTCACCCCTCCACTTT	CASSLGGQGRSPLHF
TRBV5-5	TRBD1	TRBJ2-1	-	TGTGCCAGCAGCTTGACCCTCCTGACAGGGCTCTTCTTC	CASSLTLLTGLFF
TRBV7-6	-	TRBJ2-1	-	TGTGCCAGCAGCTTGAGTAATGAGCAGTTCTTC	CASSLSNEQFF
TRBV6-5	-	TRBJ2-3	-	TGTGCCAGCAGCTTATGGACTAGCACAGATACGCAGTATTTT	CASSLWTSTDTQYF
TRBV18	TRBD1	TRBJ2-5	-	TGTGCCAGCTCACCACTGGGACAGGGGAAAGAGACCCAGTACTTC	CASSPLGQGKETQYF
TRBV11-2	-	TRBJ2-5	-	TGTGCCAGCAGCTTACGGGCAGGGGATCGGGAGACCCAGTACTTC	CASSLRAGDRETQYF
TRBV30	-	TRBJ2-7	-	TGTGCCTGGAGTGTTCAGCGGGAGCAGTACTTC	CAWSVQREQYF
TRBV3-1/TRBV3-2	-	TRBJ2-6	-	TGTGCCAGCAGCCAAGATTCGTTTGCGGGCTATGGGGCCAACGTCCTGACTTTC	CASSQDSFAGYGANVLTF
TRBV9	-	TRBJ1-4	-	TGTGCCAGCAGCGGGGGGGAGGCTGCAACTAATGAAAAACTGTTTTTT	CASSGGEAATNEKLFF
TRBV11-1	-	TRBJ2-7	once	TGTGCCAGCAGCACCTACCCTCAGGGATTCTCCTACGAGCAGTACTTC	CASSTYPQGFSYEQYF
TRBV7-3	-	TRBJ2-1	-	TGTGCCAGCAGCCCGACAGCCCAAACCTACAATGAGCAGTTCTTC	CASSPTAQTYNEQFF
TRBV11-2	-	TRBJ2-7	few	TGTGCCAGCAGCTTATCAGGGCCCTCCTACGAGCAGTACTTC	CASSLSGPSYEQYF